These 26 T cell receptor beta chains share one sample of origin, sequenced in a study of blood T cell repertoires in COVID-19 (TCRdb year 2020). The library came from the immunoSEQ multiplex PCR assay. The table was pulled from immuneACCESS by TCRdb, which kept in-frame rearrangements only. Such tables lose some clones; where checked, under half of the loss comes from unresolved V genes, and the rest has no known cause. The table for this sample lists 200,000 or so clones; around 81% of them were counted only once. Clones ranked in the top ten supply over 2.5% of the sample. Sequenced: peripheral blood. Receptors originate from a woman in her 30s who had recovered from COVID-19.

The genes are TRBV6-2 or TRBV6-3 and TRBJ2-5, with TRBD2 matching 7 bases. Per the germline V gene, CDR1 is MNHEY and CDR2 is SVGEGT. The V segment lost 3 bases and the J segment 7 bases; nucleotides outside the gene matches: 8. This CDR3 is 14 amino acids long. This chain's CDR3 is CASSYREVPGTQYF. The CDR3 coding sequence is TGTGCCAGCAGTTATCGGGAGGTTCCGGGGACCCAGTACTTC.

The rearrangement joins TRBV30 to TRBJ2-7, with 8 bases lining up with TRBD1. The CDR3 spans 13 residues. With 4 bases clipped from V and 7 bases from J, the junction kept 9 bases outside the gene matches. The germline V gene encodes CDR1 GTSNPN and CDR2 SVGIG (reference sequence). The CDR3 nucleotides read TGTGCCTGGAAGGGCAGGGGGCGGGAAGAGCAGTACTTC. Protein: CAWKGRGREEQYF.

The chain links TRBV9 to TRBJ1-3, with D possibly TRBD1 on 6 matching bases. The V gene's germline CDR1 is SGDLS and CDR2 YYNGEE. The CDR3 totals 16 residues. Trimming removed 0 bases from V and 2 bases from J, with 12 bases in between. The CDR3 coding sequence is TGTGCCAGCAGCGTAGGGGCAGGGGTCACTGGAAACACCATATATTTT. This sequence encodes CASSVGAGVTGNTIYF. The variable domain in full, with the rest retrieved from reference TRBV9 and TRBJ1-3, is DSGVTQTPKHLITATGQRVTLRCSPRSGDLSVYWYQQSLDQGLQFLIQYYNGEERAKGNILERFSAQQFPDLHSELNLSSLELGDSALYFCASSVGAGVTGNTIYFGEGSWLTVV.

In nucleotides, the CDR3 is TGTGCCAGCAGCCTCGGACTGCGAACTGGAAACACCATATATTTT. Its translation is CASSLGLRTGNTIYF. The chain employs TRBV28 and TRBJ1-3; D is undetermined. With 6 bases removed from V and 2 bases from J, the gap between germline ends came to 14 bases. CDR3 size: 15 residues. The germline V gene has CDR1 MDHEN and CDR2 SYDVKM.

The rearrangement joins TRBV18 to TRBJ1-5; TRBD1 might be the D (5 bases). Between the trimmed V and J ends, which lost 4 bases and 3 bases, there was a span of 13 bases. This CDR3 comprises 15 residues. Germline V gene sequence: CDR1 KGHSH, CDR2 LQKENI. This chain's CDR3 is CASSLRGGINQPQHF. In nucleotides, the CDR3 is TGTGCCAGCTCACTGCGGGGGGGGATCAATCAGCCCCAGCATTTT.

The V call is TRBV29-1, the J call TRBJ2-5; 7 bases agree with TRBD2. Germline CDR1 reads SQVTM; CDR2 reads ANQGSEA. J gave up 1 base and V 6 bases, and 11 bases lay outside the gene matches. This CDR3 is 15 amino acids long. In nucleotides, the CDR3 is TGCAGCGTCTCCGCCCACGGCGGGAGCCAAGAGACCCAGTACTTC. Translated, it gives CSVSAHGGSQETQYF.

The gene calls are TRBV29-1 and TRBJ1-1, with 10 bases matching TRBD1. The CDR3 runs 15 residues. V was clipped by 4 bases and J by 0 bases; unmatched bases: 5. From germline, CDR1 is SQVTM and CDR2 ANQGSEA. This CDR3 is CSVVDRGWMNTEAFF. CDR3 coding DNA: TGCAGCGTTGTGGACAGGGGGTGGATGAACACTGAAGCTTTCTTT.

The chain recombines TRBV3-1 (or the pseudogene TRBV3-2) with TRBJ1-1; 7 nucleotides match TRBD1. Losses at the gene ends were 5 bases for V and 3 bases for J; bases not matched to a gene: 3. The germline V gene encodes CDR1 LGHDT and CDR2 YNNKEL (reference sequence). This CDR3 has 13 residues. The CDR3 DNA reads as TGTGCCAGCAGCAACCAGGGGGACACTGAAGCTTTCTTT. This encodes CASSNQGDTEAFF.

The V call is TRBV28, the J call TRBJ2-7; no definite D call. V was cut by 4 bases and J by 6 bases, with 13 bases left in between. There are 13 residues in the CDR3. Per the germline V gene, CDR1 is MDHEN and CDR2 is SYDVKM. For the CDR3, the DNA is TGTGCCAGCAGTTACACTAATCCGGGCGAGCAGTACTTC. Its translation: CASSYTNPGEQYF.

J is TRBJ2-1 and V is TRBV27, with TRBD2 identical over 8 bases. After removal of 0 bases from V and 4 bases from J, the junction contained 5 bases not matched to a gene. This CDR3 has 16 residues. Germline V gene data show CDR1 as MNHEY and CDR2 as SMNVEV (reference sequence). The CDR3 nucleotides read TGTGCCAGCAGTTTATCTTTGACGGGAGGGTACAATGAGCAGTTCTTC. As protein: CASSLSLTGGYNEQFF.

This chain joins TRBV2 and TRBJ1-2; 7 bases line up with TRBD1. Germline CDR1 reads SNHLY; CDR2 reads FYNNEI. Losses at the gene ends were 4 bases for V and 5 bases for J; bases not matched to a gene: 10. The CDR3 runs 15 residues. The CDR3 sequence is CASSAQGDRSYGYTF. The DNA for the CDR3 is TGTGCCAGCAGTGCCCAGGGGGACAGATCATATGGCTACACCTTC.

This chain joins TRBV28 and TRBJ2-5, with D possibly TRBD2 on 6 matching bases. Germline CDR1 MDHEN, CDR2 SYDVKM. Trimming took 2 bases from V and 0 from J, leaving 13 bases between them. The CDR3 spans 16 residues. CDR3 bases: TGTGCCAGCAGTTTAGGGGCGGGGCAGAACCAAGAGACCCAGTACTTC. Translating gives CASSLGAGQNQETQYF. Using reference TRBV28 and TRBJ2-5 for the parts outside the CDR3, the full variable domain is DVKVTQSSRYLVKRTGEKVFLECVQDMDHENMFWYRQDPGLGLRLIYFSYDVKMKEKGDIPEGYSVSREKKERFSLILESASTNQTSMYLCASSLGAGQNQETQYFGPGTRLLVL.

The rearrangement links TRBV10-1 to TRBJ2-1; D possibly corresponds to TRBD1 (6 bases). The CDR3 length is 14 residues. With 8 bases removed from V and 7 bases from J, the gap between germline ends came to 18 bases. CDR1 is WNHNN, CDR2 SYGVQD, per germline (reference sequence). The CDR3 DNA is TGCGCCAGCGGCGAGGCAGGGGCTCGGAATGAGCAGTTCTTC. As protein: CASGEAGARNEQFF.

The chain couples TRBV5-6 to TRBJ1-4; D remains ambiguous. Germline CDR1 and CDR2: SGHDT and YYEEEE. The CDR3 sequence is 16 residues long. The V end lost 1 base, the J end lost 0 bases, and 10 bases lay between the germline ends. In DNA form, the CDR3 reads TGTGCCAGCAGCTTGCTTCCAGGTGCAACTAATGAAAAACTGTTTTTT. Translation: CASSLLPGATNEKLFF.

The rearrangement joins TRBV16 to TRBJ1-1; possibly TRBD1 for D (6 bases). CDR3 size: 15 residues. V was trimmed by 7 bases and J by 1 base, leaving 16 bases between them. Germline lookup yields CDR1 KGHSY and CDR2 FQNENV. CDR3 nucleotides: TGTGCCAGCAACGCAGTGGGGGGGGCGAACACTGAAGCTTTCTTT. Protein: CASNAVGGANTEAFF.

This clone came up a few times. The DNA of the CDR3 is TGTGCCAGCAGCTCGCACAGGGGTAGCAATCAGCCCCAGCATTTT. It yields the protein CASSSHRGSNQPQHF. The genes are TRBV7-9 and TRBJ1-5; 7 bases fit TRBD1. The CDR3 has 15 amino acids. V was pared by 4 bases and J by 0 bases, with 3 bases of the junction left unmatched. Germline V gene data show CDR1 as SEHNR and CDR2 as FQNEAQ (reference sequence).

The CDR3 nucleotides are TGCGCCAGCAGCTTGGGCTCTAACTCCTACGAGCAGTACTTC. This gives the protein CASSLGSNSYEQYF. The gene calls are TRBV5-1 and TRBJ2-7; D is unclear. Germline V CDR1 and CDR2: SGHRS, YFSETQ. The CDR3 length is 14 residues. V dropped 0 bases and J dropped 0 bases, with 7 bases sitting between them.

The rearrangement joins TRBV7-2 to TRBJ1-4; 9 nucleotides agree with TRBD1. The germline V gene encodes CDR1 SGHTA and CDR2 FQGNSA. The CDR3 totals 16 residues. The V gene end was trimmed by 5 bases and the J gene end by 1 base; junction bases not matched to a gene: 5. CDR3 nucleotides: TGTGCCAGCAGCGCACAGGGGGCGCGAACTAATGAAAAACTGTTTTTT. This codes for CASSAQGARTNEKLFF. Full variable domain (missing parts from reference TRBV7-2 and TRBJ1-4): GAGVSQSPSNKVTEKGKDVELRCDPISGHTALYWYRQSLGQGLEFLIYFQGNSAPDKSGLPSDRFSAERTGGSVSTLTIQRTQQEDSAVYLCASSAQGARTNEKLFFGSGTQLSVL.

V gene TRBV19 combines with J gene TRBJ2-7, with D unclear. Trimming removed 3 bases from V and 2 bases from J, with 14 bases in between. The CDR3 covers 15 residues. Germline V CDR1 and CDR2: LNHDA, SQIVND (reference sequence). The chain's CDR3 is CASSIRQAEPYEQYF. CDR3 sequence (DNA): TGTGCCAGTAGTATTAGACAAGCCGAACCCTACGAGCAGTACTTC.

The V and J genes are TRBV10-3 and TRBJ2-3; the match to TRBD1 covers 9 bases. The junction had 2 bases not matched to a gene; V was cut back by 2 bases and J by 2 bases. Germline V lookup: CDR1 ENHRY, CDR2 SYGVKD. The CDR3 is 15 residues long. CDR3 loop: CAISEGTGHTDTQYF. The CDR3 nucleotides read TGTGCCATCAGTGAGGGGACAGGGCACACAGATACGCAGTATTTT.

This rearrangement joins TRBV10-3 to TRBJ2-4; 11 positions match TRBD2. This CDR3 region has 15 residues. The V segment lost 8 bases and the J segment 0 bases; nucleotides outside the gene matches: 3. CDR1 and CDR2 from the germline V gene are ENHRY and SYGVKD. DNA of the CDR3: TGTGCCATCGGAGGACTAGCGGGAGCCAAAAACATTCAGTACTTC. Translated: CAIGGLAGAKNIQYF.

This chain joins TRBV27 and TRBJ1-1; D unclear. The germline gives CDR1 MNHEY, CDR2 SMNVEV (reference sequence). The CDR3 length is 15 residues. Trimming took 8 bases from V and 1 from J, leaving 17 bases between them. In DNA form, the CDR3 reads TGTGCCAGCCGCTCGCGTCCGCGAGGGAACACTGAAGCTTTCTTT. Protein product: CASRSRPRGNTEAFF.

The rearrangement uses TRBV14 and TRBJ2-7, with D possibly being TRBD1 (6 bases). CDR3 size: 17 residues. Germline V gene lookup returns CDR1 SGHDN and CDR2 FVKESK. Trimming shortened V by 0 bases and J by 2 bases, and 17 bases separated the two germline ends. This chain's CDR3 is CASSQDRGRGRTYEQYF. CDR3 nucleotides: TGTGCCAGCAGCCAAGATCGGGGCAGGGGCAGGACCTACGAGCAGTACTTC. Full variable domain (remainder filled in from reference TRBV14 and TRBJ2-7): EAGVTQFPSHSVIEKGQTVTLRCDPISGHDNLYWYRRVMGKEIKFLLHFVKESKQDESGMPNNRFLAERTGGTYSTLKVQPAELEDSGVYFCASSQDRGRGRTYEQYFGPGTRLTVT.

This clone came up once. This chain's CDR3 is CASAGTHNTGELFF. CDR3 bases: TGCGCCAGCGCCGGGACTCATAACACCGGGGAGCTGTTTTTT. The V and J genes are TRBV5-1 and TRBJ2-2; D is perhaps TRBD2 (6 bases). In germline, CDR1 is SGHRS, CDR2 YFSETQ. The ends were cut back, 7 bases at V and 2 bases at J, with 12 bases in the middle. This CDR3 is built from 14 residues.

For the CDR3, the DNA is TGTGCCAGCAGCGGAAGTAGCGGGAGGGCGATGGGAGCCAAAAACATTCAGTACTTC. Translating it yields CASSGSSGRAMGAKNIQYF. The V gene is TRBV9, the J gene TRBJ2-4, with TRBD2 matching 11 bases. The CDR3 extends over 19 amino acids. CDR1 and CDR2 from the germline V gene are SGDLS and YYNGEE. The V and J ends lost 3 bases and 0 bases, in that order; junction bases with no gene match: 11.

This chain links TRBV2 with TRBJ1-1; TRBD1 matches 8 bases. V lost 0 bases to trimming and J lost 10 bases; unmatched junction nucleotides: 1. The CDR3 is 12 residues long. Per germline, CDR1 SNHLY and CDR2 FYNNEI. The CDR3 here is CASSEAGTGAFF. CDR3 bases: TGTGCCAGCAGTGAAGCCGGGACAGGAGCTTTCTTT. Combining the CDR3 with reference TRBV2 and TRBJ1-1 gives the whole variable domain EPEVTQTPSHQVTQMGQEVILRCVPISNHLYFYWYRQILGQKVEFLVSFYNNEISEKSEIFDDQFSVERPDGSNFTLKIRSTKLEDSAMYFCASSEAGTGAFFGQGTRLTVV.